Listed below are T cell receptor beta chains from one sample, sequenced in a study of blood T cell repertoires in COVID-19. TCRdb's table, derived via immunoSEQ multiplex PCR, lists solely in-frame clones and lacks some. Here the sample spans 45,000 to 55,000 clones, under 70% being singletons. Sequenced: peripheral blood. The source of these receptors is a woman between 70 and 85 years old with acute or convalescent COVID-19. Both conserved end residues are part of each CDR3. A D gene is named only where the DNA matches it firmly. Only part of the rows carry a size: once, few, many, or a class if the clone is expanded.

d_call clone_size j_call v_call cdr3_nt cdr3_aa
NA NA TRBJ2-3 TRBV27 TGTGCCAGCAGTTTAGGAGGTTATACGCAGTATTTT CASSLGGYTQYF
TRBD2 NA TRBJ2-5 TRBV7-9 TGTGCCAGCAGCTCATGGACTAGCGGATACCAAGAGACCCAGTACTTC CASSSWTSGYQETQYF
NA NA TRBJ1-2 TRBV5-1 TGCGCCAGCAGCTTGGATGGGGGGGCGAATGGCTACACCTTC CASSLDGGANGYTF
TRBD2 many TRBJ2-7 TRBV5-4 TGTGCCAGCAGCGTAGCGGGGGGCAGCTCCTACGAGCAGTACTTC CASSVAGGSSYEQYF
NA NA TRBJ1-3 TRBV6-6 TGTGCCAGCAGCCAGGAAGGGGTTGGAAACACCATATATTTT CASSQEGVGNTIYF
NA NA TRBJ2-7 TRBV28 TGTGCCAGCAGTTTGTACGAGGGAGTCGGCGAGCAGTACTTC CASSLYEGVGEQYF
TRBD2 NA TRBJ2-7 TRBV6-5 TGTGCCAGCAGGTCCGGACTAGCGGGTTCCTACGAGCAGTACTTC CASRSGLAGSYEQYF
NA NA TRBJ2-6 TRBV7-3 TGTGCCAGCAGCTTAAGAACAGACAGCTCTGGGGCCAACGTCCTGACTTTC CASSLRTDSSGANVLTF
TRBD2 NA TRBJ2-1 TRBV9 TGTGCCAGCAGCGTAGGGGTAGCGGGAAATCCTCAGTTCTTC CASSVGVAGNPQFF
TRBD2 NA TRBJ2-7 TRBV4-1 TGCGCCAGCGCCACCCAGGCGGGAGGCTCCTACGAGCAGTACTTC CASATQAGGSYEQYF
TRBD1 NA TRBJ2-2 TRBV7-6 TGTGCCAGCAGCTCACCGGGACAGGGGGCCGCTGGGACCGGGGAGCTGTTTTTT CASSSPGQGAAGTGELFF
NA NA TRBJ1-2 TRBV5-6 TGTGCCAGCACCAAGTACGGACTGCCCTATGGCTACACCTTC CASTKYGLPYGYTF
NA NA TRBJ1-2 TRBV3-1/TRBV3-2 TGTGCCAGCAGCCAAGGACAGAACAGGGAGACGAATGGCTACACCTTC CASSQGQNRETNGYTF
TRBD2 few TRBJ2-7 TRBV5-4 TGTGCCAGCAGCTCGGGACTAGCGGGGAGCTCCTACGAGCAGTACTTC CASSSGLAGSSYEQYF
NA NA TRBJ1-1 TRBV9 TGTGCCAGCAGCTACACGGGGGGGGCTGGTACTGAAGCTTTCTTT CASSYTGGAGTEAFF
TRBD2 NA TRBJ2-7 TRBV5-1 TGCGCCAGCAGCGCTGGATGGTCTAGCGGGGGGGCGGTCTACGAGCAGTACTTC CASSAGWSSGGAVYEQYF
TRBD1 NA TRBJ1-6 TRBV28 TGTGCCAGCAGCTGGGGACAGGGGATTGTATCACCCCTCCACTTT CASSWGQGIVSPLHF
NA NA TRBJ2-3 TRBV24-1 TGTGCCACCAGTGATATCTCCTCGGGAACAGATACGCAGTATTTT CATSDISSGTDTQYF
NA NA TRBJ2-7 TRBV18 TGTGCCAGCTCAACCCGACAGGGAGGAAACGAGCAGTACTTC CASSTRQGGNEQYF
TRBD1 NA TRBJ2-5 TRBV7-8 TGTGCCAGCAGCTTAGCCCCTTCCTTCACGACAGGGGTGGAGGAGACCCAGTACTTC CASSLAPSFTTGVEETQYF
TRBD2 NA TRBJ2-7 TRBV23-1 TGCGCCAGCAGTCAAACTGCGGGACTAGCGGGCAACTACGAGCAGTACTTC CASSQTAGLAGNYEQYF
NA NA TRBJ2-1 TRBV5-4 TGTGCCAGCAGTTCCGACTATGGCAACAATGAGCAGTTCTTC CASSSDYGNNEQFF
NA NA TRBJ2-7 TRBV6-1 TGTGCCAGCAGTGAATATCCGACAGTCACCTACGAGCAGTACTTC CASSEYPTVTYEQYF
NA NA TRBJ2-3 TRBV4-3 TGCGCCAGCAGCCAAGAGGGCCCAGGGCACCACCCAGATACGCAGTATTTT CASSQEGPGHHPDTQYF